Sequencing of this T cell receptor beta chain was carried out in a study of T cell repertoires in cytomegalovirus infection. Via MiXCR, TCRdb re-called the reads, giving one row per CDR3 protein. This table has about 890,000 distinct CDR3 sequences, about a third appearing once. The CDR3 extends over 12 amino acids. Trimming removed 6 bases from V and 10 bases from J, with 13 bases in between. This clonotype came up a few times. Antigen: not known. This sequence joins TRBV12-3 or TRBV12-4 and TRBJ2-1; D not resolved. This sequence originates from a human donor in good health (CMV status not recorded). Some clones in this sample may be carry-over from other donors' samples. The starting material was cultured CD8+ T cells from PBMCs, obtained from culture after CMV antigen stimulation. Written as DNA, the CDR3 is TGTGCCAGCAGCCTCTACCTAGAAGAGCAGTTCTTC. This sequence encodes CASSLYLEEQFF.